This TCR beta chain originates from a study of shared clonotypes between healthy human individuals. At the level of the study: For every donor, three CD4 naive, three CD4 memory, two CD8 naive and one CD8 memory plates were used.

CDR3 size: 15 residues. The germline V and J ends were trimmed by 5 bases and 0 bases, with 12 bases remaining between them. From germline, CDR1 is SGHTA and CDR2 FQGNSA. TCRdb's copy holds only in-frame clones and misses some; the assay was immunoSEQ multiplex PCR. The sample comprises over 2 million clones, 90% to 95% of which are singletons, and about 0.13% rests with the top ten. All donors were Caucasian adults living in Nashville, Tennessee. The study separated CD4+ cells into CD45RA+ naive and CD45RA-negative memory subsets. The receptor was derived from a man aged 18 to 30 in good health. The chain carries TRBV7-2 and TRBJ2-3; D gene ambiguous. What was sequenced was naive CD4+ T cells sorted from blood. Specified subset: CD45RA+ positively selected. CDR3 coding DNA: TGTGCCAGCAGCCTCGGACGATCTAGCACAGATACGCAGTATTTT. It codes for CASSLGRSSTDTQYF.